This T cell receptor (beta chain) was sequenced in a study of blood T cell repertoires in COVID-19. Study-wide background: Sources were T cells, B-cell-depleted T cells, or PBMCs; the material itself was cDNA or gDNA.

Trimming cost V 3 bases and J 3 bases; bases outside gene matches: 8. Germline CDR1 ENHRY, CDR2 SYGVKD. The CDR3 spans 18 residues. Sequencing used immunoSEQ multiplex PCR; TCRdb keeps in-frame clones, though not all of them. The sample has 350,000 to 450,000 clones, approximately 87% seen once. Seattle-derived patients entered the study during active infection and were followed longitudinally. This clonotype originated in an older woman with COVID-19, enrolled during active disease. Input material: peripheral blood. The rearrangement links TRBV10-3 to TRBJ2-6, with TRBD1 identical over 10 bases. The CDR3, as DNA: TGTGCCATCAGTGATTGGGGACAGGGGTTAAGTGGGGCCAACGTCCTGACTTTC. Its translation: CAISDWGQGLSGANVLTF.